The 29 T cell receptor beta chains given below trace back to one sample, sequenced in a study of CD8 T cells in ankylosing spondylitis. From the 5' RACE reads, TCRdb called clonotypes with MiXCR, one entry per CDR3 protein. The table lists about 750,000 distinct CDR3 sequences, 15% to 20% of them singletons, with approximately 18% in the top ten. These receptors' antigens are unknown. Study conclusions and caveats: Blood from ankylosing spondylitis patients appeared to carry a characteristic roughly 8-variant TCR beta motif.

Sequenced: blood, either unsorted or a sorted T cell fraction (not recorded which). Every receptor here comes from a male donor with ankylosing spondylitis.

The chain links TRBV20-1 to TRBJ2-3, with 9 positions matching TRBD2. Germline CDR1 DFQATT, CDR2 SNEGSKA (reference sequence). This CDR3 is 14 amino acids long. V trimming: 8 bases; J trimming: 0 bases; junction bases outside the gene matches: 6. The CDR3, as DNA: TGCAGTCTTAGCGGGGGTTCTAGCACAGATACGCAGTATTTT. Residues: CSLSGGSSTDTQYF.

This sequence joins TRBV7-9 and TRBJ2-1, with 10 positions matching TRBD1. CDR3 length equals 16 residues. Per germline, CDR1 SEHNR and CDR2 FQNEAQ (reference sequence). V was pared by 3 bases and J by 7 bases, with 9 bases of the junction left unmatched. The DNA for the CDR3 is TGTGCCAGCAGCTTCCCTCTGACGGGACAGGGGAATGAGCAGTTCTTC. Translation gives CASSFPLTGQGNEQFF.

This chain joins TRBV28 and TRBJ2-7, with 7 bases that match TRBD1. Germline-derived CDR1 and CDR2 are MDHEN and SYDVKM. V shed 6 bases and J 0 bases; nucleotides not matched to a gene: 5. This CDR3 region has 14 residues. Here the CDR3 DNA reads TGTGCCAGCAGGGCGACAGGGCGCTCCTACGAGCAGTACTTC. Translation gives CASRATGRSYEQYF.

The chain is built from TRBV29-1 and TRBJ2-7, with 12 nucleotides matching TRBD2. The CDR3 loop spans 14 amino acids. Trimming cost V 6 bases and J 0 bases; bases outside gene matches: 3. Germline lookup yields CDR1 SQVTM and CDR2 ANQGSEA. The CDR3 loop is CSVVLAGGSYEQYF. As DNA, the CDR3 is TGCAGCGTGGTACTAGCGGGAGGCTCCTACGAGCAGTACTTC.

This clonotype has ten or more counts. For the CDR3, the DNA is TGTGCCAGCAGTTTAGAGGCAACTAATGAAAAACTGTTTTTT. It codes for CASSLEATNEKLFF. The chain recombines TRBV27 with TRBJ1-4; D not certain. V lost 2 bases and J 0 bases, leaving 4 bases between the germline ends. CDR1 MNHEY and CDR2 SMNVEV come from the germline V gene (reference sequence). CDR3 length equals 14 residues. Using reference TRBV27 and TRBJ1-4 for the parts outside the CDR3, the full variable domain is EAQVTQNPRYLITVTGKKLTVTCSQNMNHEYMSWYRQDPGLGLRQIYYSMNVEVTDKGDVPEGYKVSRKEKRNFPLILESPSPNQTSLYFCASSLEATNEKLFFGSGTQLSVL.

In this sample, this clonotype turned up a few times. The V call is TRBV12-3 or TRBV12-4, the J call TRBJ1-3; D is undetermined. V was trimmed by 5 bases and J by 0 bases, leaving 11 bases between them. CDR3 length: 15 amino acids. In DNA form, the CDR3 reads TGTGCCAGCAGTACCCGGGTTCCCTCTGGAAACACCATATATTTT. It codes for CASSTRVPSGNTIYF.

This clonotype was observed a few times. V and J are TRBV6-1 and TRBJ2-3, with a tentative D call TRBD2 (5 bases). Germline loops: CDR1 MNHNS, CDR2 SASEGT. Deletions cut 6 bases from V and 0 bases from J, with 13 bases between. The CDR3 contains 15 residues. CDR3 nucleotides: TGTGCCAGCAGCCCCCGGGAAAGAAGCACAGATACGCAGTATTTT. Its protein product is CASSPRERSTDTQYF.

In its sample, this clonotype was seen many times. The rearrangement joins TRBV7-2 to TRBJ2-1; 8 bases map to TRBD2. CDR3 length: 15 amino acids. In germline, CDR1 is SGHTA, CDR2 FQGNSA. V shed 1 base, J shed 3 bases, and the junction held 2 bases outside the gene matches. This chain's CDR3 is CASSLVGGVYNEQFF. The CDR3 bases are TGTGCCAGCAGCTTAGTCGGGGGGGTCTACAATGAGCAGTTCTTC. Supplemented by reference TRBV7-2 and TRBJ2-1, the full variable domain reads GAGVSQSPSNKVTEKGKDVELRCDPISGHTALYWYRQSLGQGLEFLIYFQGNSAPDKSGLPSDRFSAERTGGSVSTLTIQRTQQEDSAVYLCASSLVGGVYNEQFFGPGTRLTVL.

The chain links TRBV11-2 to TRBJ2-1; 8 bases fit TRBD2. Germline values: CDR1 SGHAT, CDR2 FQNNGV. The length of the CDR3 is 16 residues. J lost 0 bases, V lost 1 base, and 2 bases had no gene match. DNA of the CDR3: TGTGCCAGCAGCTTAGGTAGCGGGAACTCCTACAATGAGCAGTTCTTC. Encoded protein: CASSLGSGNSYNEQFF.

This clonotype was seen a few times. The V and J genes are TRBV29-1 and TRBJ2-7, with a tentative D call TRBD2 (6 bases). The CDR3 has 13 amino acids. V dropped 3 bases and J dropped 0 bases, with 9 bases sitting between them. The germline CDR1 and CDR2 sequences are SQVTM and ANQGSEA. CDR3 residues: CSVDVSGSYEQYF. Here the CDR3 DNA reads TGCAGCGTTGATGTTAGCGGCTCCTACGAGCAGTACTTC.

The chain combines TRBV20-1 with TRBJ1-5; D perhaps matches TRBD1 (6 bases). The CDR3 extends over 15 amino acids. V dropped 2 bases and J dropped 7 bases, with 18 bases sitting between them. Per the germline V gene, CDR1 is DFQATT and CDR2 is SNEGSKA (reference sequence). CDR3 coding DNA: TGCAGTGCTAGAATCAGGCCAGGGGAAGGGCAGCCCCAGCATTTT. It codes for CSARIRPGEGQPQHF.

This clonotype has only a few counts. V gene TRBV5-5 combines with J gene TRBJ2-1; 11 bases map to TRBD2. The germline gives CDR1 SGHKS, CDR2 YYEKEE (reference sequence). The CDR3 sequence is 16 residues long. V shed 5 bases and J 3 bases; nucleotides not matched to a gene: 7. CDR3 sequence: CASRHPLAGGYNEQFF. The CDR3 DNA follows: TGTGCCAGCAGACATCCTCTAGCGGGAGGCTACAATGAGCAGTTCTTC.

The chain employs TRBV28 and TRBJ2-2; 13 bases agree with TRBD2. Germline trimming cut 8 bases from V and 7 bases from J; bases unmatched to any gene: 13. Looked up from germline, CDR1 is MDHEN and CDR2 is SYDVKM. The CDR3 has 17 residues. The CDR3 spells CASGIKLAGGPSGELFF. CDR3 nucleotides: TGTGCCAGCGGCATAAAACTAGCGGGAGGGCCAAGCGGGGAGCTGTTTTTT.

In this sample, this clonotype turned up many times. The chain recombines TRBV21-1 with TRBJ2-7. TRBV21-1 constitutes a pseudogene. The CDR3 has 14 residues. CDR3 loop: CATQKSNGPYEQYF. CDR3 coding DNA: TGTGCCACCCAGAAGAGTAATGGACCCTACGAGCAGTACTTC.

The chain recombines TRBV6-5 with TRBJ1-2; tentatively, D is TRBD1 (5 bases). Looked up from germline, CDR1 is MNHEY and CDR2 is SVGAGI. The CDR3 sequence is 15 residues long. Deletions cut 5 bases from V and 0 bases from J, with 13 bases between. CDR3 residues: CASSPSGRANYGYTF. The CDR3 DNA sequence: TGTGCCAGCAGTCCCTCGGGCAGGGCTAACTATGGCTACACCTTC.

In DNA, the CDR3 is TGTGCCAGCAGGCGGGCAGGTCCCTACGAGCAGTACTTC. It yields the protein CASRRAGPYEQYF. V gene TRBV28 combines with J gene TRBJ2-7; D might be TRBD2 (5 bases). V lost 6 bases and J 2 bases, leaving 11 bases between the germline ends. There are 13 residues in the CDR3. Per germline, CDR1 MDHEN and CDR2 SYDVKM.

A single count supports this clonotype. The V gene is TRBV5-1, the J gene TRBJ1-1; D is uncertain. This CDR3 is built from 11 residues. With 4 bases removed from V and 3 bases from J, the gap between germline ends came to 4 bases. Germline CDR1 reads SGHRS; CDR2 reads YFSETQ. CDR3 sequence: CASSTDTEAFF. The CDR3 bases are TGCGCCAGCAGCACAGACACTGAAGCTTTCTTT. Filled out from reference TRBV5-1 and TRBJ1-1, the complete variable domain reads KAGVTQTPRYLIKTRGQQVTLSCSPISGHRSVSWYQQTPGQGLQFLFEYFSETQRNKGNFPGRFSGRQFSNSRSEMNVSTLELGDSALYLCASSTDTEAFFGQGTRLTVV.

The chain employs TRBV29-1 and TRBJ2-6, with TRBD2 matching over 8 bases. CDR3 size: 15 residues. V gave up 7 bases and J gave up 0 bases; unmatched junction bases: 5. Germline V gives CDR1 SQVTM, CDR2 ANQGSEA. The CDR3 DNA is TGCAGCGCTTTAGCGGGGTCCTCTGGGGCCAACGTCCTGACTTTC. It specifies CSALAGSSGANVLTF.

The gene calls are TRBV5-5 and TRBJ2-4; 9 bases align to TRBD1. CDR3 length: 14 residues. V lost 4 bases and J lost 8; bases outside the gene matches: 7. The V gene's germline CDR1 is SGHKS and CDR2 YYEKEE (reference sequence). In nucleotides, the CDR3 is TGTGCCAGCAGCCCGGGACAGGGTGGGGACATTCAGTACTTC. It encodes CASSPGQGGDIQYF.

This clonotype has only a few counts. This chain joins TRBV4-3 and TRBJ2-5; D gene ambiguous. V was shortened by 4 bases and J by 4 bases, with 13 bases between the two germline ends. The CDR3 contains 14 residues. CDR1 and CDR2 (germline): LGHNA, YSLEER. The CDR3 coding sequence is TGCGCCAGCAGCCCCGGACGGCTACTAGAGACCCAGTACTTC. Its protein is CASSPGRLLETQYF.

V and J are TRBV6-1 and TRBJ2-2; 7 bases are shared with TRBD1. The CDR3 has 17 amino acids. V dropped 3 bases and J dropped 0; count of bases not matched to a gene: 7. The germline V gene encodes CDR1 MNHNS and CDR2 SASEGT. The CDR3 bases are TGTGCCAGCAGTGATTTCCCGGGACAGACGAACACCGGGGAGCTGTTTTTT. This sequence encodes CASSDFPGQTNTGELFF.

CDR3 region: CASSQEGLAGGTGELFF. The CDR3 nucleotides are TGCGCCAGCAGCCAAGAAGGACTAGCGGGAGGGACCGGGGAGCTGTTTTTT. The chain employs TRBV4-1 and TRBJ2-2, with TRBD2 matching over 15 bases. Looked up from germline, CDR1 is MGHRA and CDR2 is YSYEKL. The CDR3 is made up of 17 amino acids. The V gene end was trimmed by 0 bases and the J gene end by 5 bases; junction bases not matched to a gene: 1.

The rearrangement links TRBV12-3 or TRBV12-4 to TRBJ2-5; D gene ambiguous. The CDR3 extends over 14 amino acids. The V gene lost 5 bases and the J gene lost 2 bases, with 12 bases spanning the gap. DNA for the CDR3: TGTGCCAGCAGTGGTCGACTGGTTCAAGAGACCCAGTACTTC. Translation: CASSGRLVQETQYF.

This rearrangement joins TRBV5-1 to TRBJ2-3; D might be TRBD1 (5 bases). Per the germline V gene, CDR1 is SGHRS and CDR2 is YFSETQ. CDR3 length: 13 residues. V dropped 7 bases and J dropped 6 bases, with 15 bases sitting between them. CDR3 bases: TGCGCCAGCTGGGGCAGTCACCCGGATACGCAGTATTTT. Residues: CASWGSHPDTQYF.

This clonotype has a handful of counts. The V and J genes are TRBV6-2 or TRBV6-3 and TRBJ2-1; possible D gene TRBD2, 6 bases. Germline V gives CDR1 MNHEY, CDR2 SVGEGT. The V and J ends lost 8 bases and 2 bases respectively, with 13 bases between them. The CDR3 runs 14 residues. CDR3 sequence: CASGFQRAYNEQFF. The CDR3 DNA is TGTGCCAGCGGGTTCCAGCGGGCCTACAATGAGCAGTTCTTC.

The J gene is TRBJ2-5, the V gene TRBV5-1; D is perhaps TRBD1 or TRBD2 (5 bases each). CDR1 SGHRS and CDR2 YFSETQ come from the germline V gene. The ends were cut back, 5 bases at V and 1 base at J, with 21 bases in the middle. This CDR3 is built from 17 residues. CDR3 protein: CASSWGGDGGAQETQYF. The CDR3 coding sequence is TGCGCCAGCAGTTGGGGTGGGGACGGTGGGGCCCAAGAGACCCAGTACTTC.

This clonotype was found a few times. The chain couples TRBV20-1 to TRBJ2-1; D gene uncertain. The germline V and J ends were trimmed by 3 bases and 7 bases, with 16 bases remaining between them. This CDR3 spans 14 amino acids. The V gene's germline CDR1 is DFQATT and CDR2 SNEGSKA (reference sequence). The CDR3 DNA reads as TGCAGTGCTAGCAAGGGCGGCCGGTCGAATGAGCAGTTCTTC. It codes for CSASKGGRSNEQFF.

This chain links TRBV20-1 with TRBJ2-1, with 10 bases identical to TRBD2. This CDR3 contains 15 residues. V shed 5 bases and J 2 bases; nucleotides not matched to a gene: 6. Germline CDR1 is DFQATT and CDR2 is SNEGSKA (reference sequence). CDR3 in amino acids: CSASPSGGAYNEQFF. The CDR3 nucleotides are TGCAGTGCTTCACCTAGCGGGGGCGCCTACAATGAGCAGTTCTTC.

V and J are TRBV29-1 and TRBJ1-1; no firm D call. The germline CDR1 and CDR2 sequences are SQVTM and ANQGSEA. The CDR3 loop spans 13 amino acids. The V and J ends lost 5 bases and 1 base respectively, with 11 bases between them. The CDR3 DNA follows: TGCAGCGTTCACTTGGCTGGGAACACTGAAGCTTTCTTT. It translates to CSVHLAGNTEAFF.